Below, 3 T cell receptor beta chains from the same sample are listed, as sequenced in a study of blood T cell repertoires in COVID-19. TCRdb's copy holds only in-frame clones and misses some; the assay was immunoSEQ multiplex PCR. The table includes about 200,000 clones, approximately 90% detected once. Sequencing used PBMCs or T cells enriched from blood (not recorded which). These receptors all come from a man aged 30 to 39 who had recovered from COVID-19.

V gene TRBV18 combines with J gene TRBJ1-2, with 10 bases matching TRBD1. The CDR3 length is 13 residues. Trimming at V came to 4 bases and at J to 6 bases, leaving 2 bases not matched to a gene. Looked up from germline, CDR1 is KGHSH and CDR2 is LQKENI. The CDR3: CASSLGTGDGYTF. CDR3 nucleotides: TGTGCCAGCTCACTCGGGACAGGGGATGGCTACACCTTC.

The genes are TRBV10-3 and TRBJ1-4; the D gene is possibly TRBD1 (5 bases). The CDR3 covers 13 residues. Germline lookup yields CDR1 ENHRY and CDR2 SYGVKD. V was shortened by 10 bases and J by 7 bases, with 16 bases between the two germline ends. The CDR3 DNA follows: TGTGCCAGTACGCAGGGATATGGTGAAAAACTGTTTTTT. Translated, it gives CASTQGYGEKLFF.

This chain connects TRBV3-1 (or the pseudogene TRBV3-2) to TRBJ1-4; D is undetermined. This CDR3 spans 15 amino acids. Between the trimmed V and J ends, which lost 0 bases and 8 bases, there was a span of 13 bases. The V gene's germline CDR1 is LGHDT and CDR2 YNNKEL (reference sequence). The chain's CDR3 is CASSQEGPPPEKLFF. CDR3 in DNA: TGTGCCAGCAGCCAAGAGGGCCCCCCCCCAGAAAAACTGTTTTTT.